This T cell receptor (beta chain) emerged from a study of cytotoxic CD8 clonotypes in ibrutinib-treated CLL. Background on the study: Response samples were drawn at a median of roughly 13 months of treatment, range 6 to 36. Study-level findings and limits: Measured clonality at baseline was greater than in age-matched healthy donors and tracked with circulating CD8+ T-cell counts. Clonality was elevated at ibrutinib response and had returned toward baseline at progression.

The repertoire was sequenced with immunoSEQ multiplex PCR; TCRdb's copy has only in-frame clones and lacks some. This repertoire shows some 150,000 clones, roughly 76% found once; its top ten account for just over 5%. Comment on this clone: Its target is not known.

CDR3 length: 14 amino acids. The germline V gene encodes CDR1 MRHNA and CDR2 SNTAGT. The ends were cut back, 9 bases at V and 4 bases at J, with 17 bases in the middle. The source material was PBMCs, sampled after 24 months of ibrutinib treatment. V gene TRBV6-4 combines with J gene TRBJ2-3; possibly TRBD1 or TRBD2 for D (5 bases each). The clonotype was recovered from a human donor with chronic lymphocytic leukemia. CDR3 bases: TGTGCCAGAAAGTGGGGACGGGGTGCAGATACGCAGTATTTT. Translated, it gives CARKWGRGADTQYF.